The entry that follows covers one T cell receptor beta chain sequence. Its matching antigen is unknown. Via MiXCR, TCRdb re-called the reads, giving one row per CDR3 protein. There are around 570,000 distinct CDR3 sequences in the sample; 40% occur only once, and around 46% lies in the top ten. The CDR3 sequence is 16 residues long. The V gene lost 1 base and the J gene lost 5 bases, with 16 bases spanning the gap. Germline-derived CDR1 and CDR2 are SGHTA and FQGNSA. This record belongs to a study of T cell repertoires in cytomegalovirus infection. The material was cultured PBMCs, obtained from culture after CMV antigen stimulation. The J gene is TRBJ2-3, the V gene TRBV7-2; a weak D match, TRBD1 (5 bases). This clonotype originated in a human donor in good health (CMV status not recorded). Some clones in this sample may be carry-over from other donors' samples. CDR3 loop: CASSLGGAFLGDTQYF. The CDR3 DNA is TGTGCCAGCAGCTTAGGGGGCGCCTTCCTCGGAGATACGCAGTATTTT.